This T cell receptor beta chain derives from a study of T cells in Graves' hyperthyroidism and ophthalmopathy. Study conclusions and caveats: Most thyroid clonotypes that were expanded above 0.001 also turned up in blood. A model using 13 V-J features told ophthalmopathy apart from stable hyperthyroidism.

Concerning this clonotype: Its specificity is unknown.

The germline V gene has CDR1 DFQATT and CDR2 SNEGSKA (reference sequence). The CDR3 spans 14 residues. With 5 bases clipped from V and 0 bases from J, the junction kept 4 bases outside the gene matches. From RNA transcripts, TCR beta CDR3 regions were amplified. During a first-round RT-PCR of the TCR CDR3, the HTBI primer set was used. Each CDR3 protein is one row after TCRdb ran MiXCR on the multiplex PCR reads. The sample has approximately 300,000 distinct CDR3 sequences, roughly 19% seen once. This TCR came from a man between 45 and 60 years old with Graves' ophthalmopathy. The gene calls are TRBV20-1 and TRBJ2-1; 7 bases fit TRBD2. Sequences were obtained from blood. The CDR3 DNA reads TGCAGTGCTCCCCGGGACTACTCCTACAATGAGCAGTTCTTC. Translation: CSAPRDYSYNEQFF.